This T cell receptor beta chain was obtained from a study of cytomegalovirus exposure and HLA in healthy donors. About the research overall: Sequencing of approximately 190 million T cells in an earlier analysis found around 120 million unique TCR beta sequences.

Researchers ran the PCR with 60 Vbeta and 13 Jbeta primers. TCRdb's copy holds only in-frame clones and misses some; the assay was immunoSEQ multiplex PCR. The sample has about 200,000 clones, less than 85% seen once; the top ten hold approximately 0.63%. V shed 2 bases and J 7 bases; nucleotides not matched to a gene: 8. Germline V lookup: CDR1 LNHDA, CDR2 SQIVND (reference sequence). This CDR3 has 14 residues. Sample: PBMCs. The chain couples TRBV19 to TRBJ2-7; 7 bases map to TRBD2. This TCR was sampled from a man younger than 35 in good health and CMV-seronegative. The CDR3 is CASSISGAVREQYF. In DNA, the CDR3 is TGTGCCAGTAGTATAAGCGGGGCGGTTCGTGAGCAGTACTTC.